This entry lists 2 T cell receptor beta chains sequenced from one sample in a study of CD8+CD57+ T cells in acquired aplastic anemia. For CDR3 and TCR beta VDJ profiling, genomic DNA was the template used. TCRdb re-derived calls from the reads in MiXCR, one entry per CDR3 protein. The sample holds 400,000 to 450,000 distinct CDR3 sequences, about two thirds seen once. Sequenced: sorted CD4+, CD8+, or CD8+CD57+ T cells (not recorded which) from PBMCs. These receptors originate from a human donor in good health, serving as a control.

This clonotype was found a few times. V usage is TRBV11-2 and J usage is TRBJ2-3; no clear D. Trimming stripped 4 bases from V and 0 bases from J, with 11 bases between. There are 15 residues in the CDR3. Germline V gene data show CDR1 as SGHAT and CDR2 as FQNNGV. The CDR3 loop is CASSSQAVSTDTQYF. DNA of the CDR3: TGTGCCAGCAGCTCCCAGGCTGTGAGCACAGATACGCAGTATTTT. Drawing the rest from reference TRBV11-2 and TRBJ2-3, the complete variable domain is EAGVAQSPRYKIIEKRQSVAFWCNPISGHATLYWYQQILGQGPKLLIQFQNNGVVDDSQLPKDRFSAERLKGVDSTLKIQPAKLEDSAVYLCASSSQAVSTDTQYFGPGTRLTVL.

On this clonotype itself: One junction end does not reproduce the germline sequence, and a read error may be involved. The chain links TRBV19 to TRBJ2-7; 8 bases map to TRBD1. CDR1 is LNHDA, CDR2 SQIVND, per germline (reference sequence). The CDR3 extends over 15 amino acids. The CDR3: CASSPGSQGAYGPDF. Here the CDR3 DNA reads TGTGCCAGCAGCCCCGGGAGCCAGGGGGCCTACGGGCCGGACTTC.